This T cell receptor beta chain was retrieved from a study of blood T cell repertoires in COVID-19. Study-wide background: PBMCs, B-cell-depleted T cells, or T cells provided the cDNA or gDNA that made up the material.

In the study's own analysis: Nucleated cell number was recorded as an estimate derived from reference gene primer amplification. Assay: immunoSEQ multiplex PCR; the TCRdb copy retains only in-frame clones and omits some. D and trimming come from the DNA, and the V and J calls and clone size come from that table. The sample has approximately 210,000 clones, less than 85% seen once. V dropped 0 bases and J dropped 8; count of bases not matched to a gene: 9. CDR3 length: 17 amino acids. Germline V gene lookup returns CDR1 LGHNA and CDR2 YSLEER. Sequenced material: peripheral blood. This receptor was taken from a woman aged 70-85 years with active or convalescent COVID-19. The chain uses TRBV4-3 and TRBJ1-6; TRBD1 matches 8 bases. The CDR3 is CASSQDIRTGGDSPLHF. CDR3 nucleotides: TGCGCCAGCAGCCAAGATATTCGTACAGGGGGAGATTCACCCCTCCACTTT.